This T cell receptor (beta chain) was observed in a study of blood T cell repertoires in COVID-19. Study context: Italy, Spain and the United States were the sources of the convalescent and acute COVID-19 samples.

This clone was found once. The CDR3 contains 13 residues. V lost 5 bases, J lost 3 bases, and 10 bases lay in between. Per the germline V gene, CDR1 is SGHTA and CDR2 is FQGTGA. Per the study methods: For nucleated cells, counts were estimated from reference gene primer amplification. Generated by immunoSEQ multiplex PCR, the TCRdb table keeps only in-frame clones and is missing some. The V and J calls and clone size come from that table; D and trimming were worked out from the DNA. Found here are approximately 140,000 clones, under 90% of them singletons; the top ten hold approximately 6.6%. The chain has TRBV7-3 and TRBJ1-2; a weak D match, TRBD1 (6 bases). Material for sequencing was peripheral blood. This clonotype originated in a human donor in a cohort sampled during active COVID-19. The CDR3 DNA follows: TGTGCCAGCAGCCAAAAGGGGGACTATGGCTACACCTTC. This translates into CASSQKGDYGYTF.